Detailed here is one TCR beta chain. What it recognizes is unknown. Produced via immunoSEQ multiplex PCR; TCRdb's table is partial and in-frame only. The sample lists approximately 110,000 clones, 85% to 95% occurring once. The data originate from a study of cytomegalovirus exposure and HLA in healthy donors. Findings of the study overall: Researchers catalogued roughly 170 TCR beta chains as cytomegalovirus-associated. Subsequent analysis found a tendency for first-cohort TCR clusters to co-occur within the 110 or so validation repertoires.

The donors were members of the validation cohort, which comprised about 120 subjects and was separate from the first cohort of 600 to 850 subjects. The V and J ends lost 4 bases and 4 bases, in that order; junction bases with no gene match: 10. Germline loops: CDR1 SGHTA, CDR2 FQGNSA. The CDR3 has 16 amino acids. The source material was PBMCs. This TCR came from a woman between 18 and 29 years old in good health and CMV-seronegative. The chain is built from TRBV7-2 and TRBJ2-7; 10 bases align to TRBD1. The CDR3 spells CASSSNRGTGVYEQYF. The CDR3 DNA sequence: TGTGCCAGCAGCTCTAACCGCGGGACAGGGGTTTACGAGCAGTACTTC.